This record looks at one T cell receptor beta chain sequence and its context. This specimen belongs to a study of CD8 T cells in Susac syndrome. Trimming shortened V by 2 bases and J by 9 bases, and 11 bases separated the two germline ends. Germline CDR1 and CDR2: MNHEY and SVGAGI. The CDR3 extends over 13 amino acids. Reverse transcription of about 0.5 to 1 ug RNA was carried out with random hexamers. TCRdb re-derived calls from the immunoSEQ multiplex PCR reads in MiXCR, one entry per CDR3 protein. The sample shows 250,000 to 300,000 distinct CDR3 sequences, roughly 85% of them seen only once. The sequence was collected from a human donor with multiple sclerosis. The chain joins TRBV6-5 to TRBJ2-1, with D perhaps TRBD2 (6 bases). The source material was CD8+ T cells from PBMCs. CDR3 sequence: CASSYGGNSEQFF. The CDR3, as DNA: TGTGCCAGCAGTTACGGCGGGAACAGTGAGCAGTTCTTC.